A selection of T cell receptor beta chains follows, all from one sample in a study of T cells in Graves' hyperthyroidism and ophthalmopathy. Via MiXCR, TCRdb re-called the multiplex PCR reads, giving one row per CDR3 protein. The sample gives around 400,000 distinct CDR3 sequences, around a quarter of which show up once; roughly 80% is in the top ten. The sequencing input was blood. All receptors come from a man aged 50-59 years with Graves' hyperthyroidism. CDR3s include the opening cysteine and the closing phenylalanine or tryptophan. The D gene is left open where the match is weak. Clone size is given for some rows only: seen once, a few or many times, or a class if the clone is expanded.

V gene	D gene	J gene	clone size	CDR3 DNA	CDR3 protein
TRBV3-1	TRBD2	TRBJ2-3	NA	TGCGCCAGCAGCCAAGATCCTGGCGGGGGGACCACAGATACGCAGTATTTT	CASSQDPGGGTTDTQYF
TRBV11-2	TRBD1	TRBJ2-4	few	TGTGCCAGCAGCTCGGCGGGACAGGACGATCAGTACTTC	CASSSAGQDDQYF
TRBV28	NA	TRBJ2-5	NA	TGTGCCAGCAGCCCTAGACAGGGAGGAGAGACCCAGTACTTC	CASSPRQGGETQYF
TRBV7-9	NA	TRBJ2-1	few	TGTGCCAGCAGCCTGGGGGAGGTCGATGAGCAGTTCTTC	CASSLGEVDEQFF
TRBV9	NA	TRBJ1-5	NA	TGTGCCAGCAGCGGCCGGGACAACCACTATAGCAATCAGCCCCAGCATTTT	CASSGRDNHYSNQPQHF
TRBV12-3/TRBV12-4	NA	TRBJ2-3	NA	TGTGCCAGCAGTTTTTATGCAGGAAGCACAGATACGCAGTATTTT	CASSFYAGSTDTQYF
TRBV18	NA	TRBJ2-3	few	TGTGCCAGCTCACCCTCTCGAGCAGATACGCAGTATTTT	CASSPSRADTQYF
TRBV9	TRBD2	TRBJ2-5	few	TGTGCCAGCAGCGTAGAGGGGACTAGGGCGGAGACCCAGTACTTC	CASSVEGTRAETQYF
TRBV13	NA	TRBJ1-1	few	TGTGCCAGCAGCTTAGCCCCCGGGGCTAGCAGAGCTTTCTTT	CASSLAPGASRAFF
TRBV19	NA	TRBJ2-3	NA	TGTGCCAGTTCTCCCTCCTATCTAGCGTACCAAGGAGATACGCAGTATTTT	CASSPSYLAYQGDTQYF
TRBV20-1	TRBD2	TRBJ2-5	NA	TGCAGTGCTGCCCCGGGACTAGCGGGGTTTACGGCCCAGTACTTC	CSAAPGLAGFTAQYF
TRBV3-1	TRBD1	TRBJ2-1	many	TGTGCCAGCAGCCAATCCCCAGGGGGCAAGAATGAGCAGTTCTTC	CASSQSPGGKNEQFF
TRBV4-2	TRBD1	TRBJ2-5	NA	TGTGCCAGCAGCCAGGGACCGGGACAGACGCAAGAGACCCAGTACTTC	CASSQGPGQTQETQYF
TRBV12-5	NA	TRBJ2-3	once	TGTGCTAGTGGTTTGGTAGTGGCAGGCCCCTCAGATACGCAGTATTTT	CASGLVVAGPSDTQYF
TRBV20-1	TRBD2	TRBJ2-7	few	TGCAGTGCCTCATACGGGACTAGCGGCTACGAGCAGTACTTC	CSASYGTSGYEQYF
TRBV27	NA	TRBJ2-2	few	TGTGCCAGCAGTTTCTTCAGGGTGGACACCGGGGAGCTGTTTTTT	CASSFFRVDTGELFF
TRBV5-4	NA	TRBJ1-2	few	TGTGCCAGCAGCGTAGACAGGACTAACTATGGCTACACCTTC	CASSVDRTNYGYTF
TRBV29-1	NA	TRBJ2-2	NA	TGCAGCGCCGAAGAGGGTAGCACCGGGGAGCTGTTTTTT	CSAEEGSTGELFF
TRBV14	NA	TRBJ2-2	NA	TGTGCCAGCAGCCAAGACTTACAAGGCGGGGAGCTGTTTTTT	CASSQDLQGGELFF
TRBV12-3/TRBV12-4	NA	TRBJ1-1	many	TGTGCCAGCAGTTTTAACGGGGGCAAGAACACTGAAGCTTTCTTT	CASSFNGGKNTEAFF
TRBV6-2/TRBV6-3	NA	TRBJ2-7	many	TGTGCCAGCACGACGAGTAGCGTGTACGAGCAGTACTTC	CASTTSSVYEQYF
TRBV6-1	TRBD1	TRBJ1-3	few	TGTGCCAGCAGTCCCGGGACAGGGCGGAAGTTTGGCTCTGGAAACACCATATATTTT	CASSPGTGRKFGSGNTIYF
TRBV11-2	NA	TRBJ2-2	NA	TGTGCCAGCAGCTTCGGGACCCAGAGGACCGGGGAGCTGTTTTTT	CASSFGTQRTGELFF
TRBV19	NA	TRBJ2-5	few	TGTGCCAGTAGTATAGATCCCCGAACTTCGACCCAGTACTTC	CASSIDPRTSTQYF
TRBV12-3/TRBV12-4	NA	TRBJ1-1	NA	TGTGCCAGCAGTCCTTACAGGACAGCTAGCACTGAAGCTTTCTTT	CASSPYRTASTEAFF
TRBV24-1	NA	TRBJ2-5	few	TGTGCCACCAGTGATCTTCGGGAGTCCCCCCAATACTTC	CATSDLRESPQYF
TRBV2	TRBD2	TRBJ2-1	many	TGTGCCAGCAGTGAACTAGCGGGCTACAATGAGCAGTTCTTC	CASSELAGYNEQFF
TRBV12-3/TRBV12-4	NA	TRBJ2-1	few	TGTGCCAGCAGTTTGGGGTCGGGAGAGAGGGGTGAGCAGTTCTTC	CASSLGSGERGEQFF
TRBV6-1	TRBD1	TRBJ2-1	NA	TGTGCCAGCAGTCACAGGGGGCTTTACAATGAGCAGTTCTTC	CASSHRGLYNEQFF
TRBV7-7	NA	TRBJ2-3	many	TGTGCCAGCAGCTTAGGTGTGGTCGGGAGCGCAGATACGCAGTATTTT	CASSLGVVGSADTQYF
TRBV28	NA	TRBJ1-2	many	TGTGCCAGCAGTTTTTCCCCGCCCATGGACTATGGCTACACCTTC	CASSFSPPMDYGYTF
TRBV11-2	NA	TRBJ2-7	NA	TGTGCCAGCAGCTTATTGGGGGTCTCCTACGAGCAGTACTTC	CASSLLGVSYEQYF
TRBV7-3	TRBD1	TRBJ1-5	NA	TGTGCCAGCAGCTTAACCTCGGACAGGGGGGAGACCCAGCATTTT	CASSLTSDRGETQHF
TRBV9	NA	TRBJ1-6	few	TGTGCCAGCAGCGACGCCCCGTATGACTCACCCCTCCACTTT	CASSDAPYDSPLHF
TRBV28	NA	TRBJ2-1	many	TGTGCCAGCAGAAAGACTAACCCCAATGAGCAGTTCTTC	CASRKTNPNEQFF
TRBV7-8	TRBD2	TRBJ2-5	NA	TGTGCCAGCAGCTCGGGACTAGCGGGATCGATGGAGACCCAGTACTTC	CASSSGLAGSMETQYF
TRBV5-1	NA	TRBJ1-5	NA	TGCGCCAGCAGCTTGGGTGGAGGGCTGAATCAGCCCCAGCATTTT	CASSLGGGLNQPQHF
TRBV7-3	NA	TRBJ2-3	many	TGTGCCAGCAGCTTAACCCCCGCCGCTACGCAGTATTTT	CASSLTPAATQYF
TRBV5-1	NA	TRBJ1-1	many	TGCGCCAGCAGCCCACTGACAGGGAACACTGAAGCTTTCTTT	CASSPLTGNTEAFF
TRBV7-3	NA	TRBJ2-3	NA	TGTGCCAGCAGCTATAGGGGTCCCACAGATACGCAGTATTTT	CASSYRGPTDTQYF
TRBV6-2/TRBV6-3	TRBD2	TRBJ2-1	few	TGTGCCAGCCGTCCGCCTAGCGGGAGAACCAGGAATGAGCAGTTCTTC	CASRPPSGRTRNEQFF
TRBV6-2/TRBV6-3	TRBD2	TRBJ2-7	NA	TGTGCCAGCAGTTACTCCGGACTAGCGAACGAGCAGTACTTC	CASSYSGLANEQYF
TRBV20-1	NA	TRBJ2-5	NA	TGCAGTGCTAGAGCGTTGTACGGGGGAGGATTGGTGACCCAGTACTTC	CSARALYGGGLVTQYF
TRBV5-1	TRBD1	TRBJ2-1	few	TGCGCCAGCAGCTTGGGACCGGGACAGAGCTCCTACAATGAGCAGTTCTTC	CASSLGPGQSSYNEQFF
TRBV4-1	TRBD1	TRBJ2-7	few	TGCGCCAGCAGCCAGCTAACAGGGGCATACGAGCAGTACTTC	CASSQLTGAYEQYF
TRBV28	NA	TRBJ2-3	NA	TGTGCCAGCAGTCCCGCCCCCCCCACAGATACGCAGTATTTT	CASSPAPPTDTQYF
TRBV24-1	NA	TRBJ2-1	NA	TGTGCCACCAGTGACATGACCGAGGGGAATGAGCAGTTCTTC	CATSDMTEGNEQFF
TRBV27	NA	TRBJ1-4	many	TGTGCCAGCAGTCCTAGGACAGTAGGTGAAAAACTGTTTTTT	CASSPRTVGEKLFF
TRBV7-9	TRBD1	TRBJ1-4	NA	TGTGCCAGCAGCTCAACAGGGGGCCAAAATGAAAAACTGTTTTTT	CASSSTGGQNEKLFF
TRBV20-1	TRBD1	TRBJ2-1	NA	TGCAGTGCTAGAGACCCACAGGGGGGCTCCTACAATGAGCAGTTCTTC	CSARDPQGGSYNEQFF
TRBV7-9	NA	TRBJ2-7	NA	TGTGCCAGCAGCTTAGAGTCTAACTACGAGCAGTACTTC	CASSLESNYEQYF
TRBV6-1	NA	TRBJ1-5	NA	TGTGCCAGCAGCGCGACAGGAAGAAATCAGCCCCAGCATTTT	CASSATGRNQPQHF
TRBV6-5	NA	TRBJ2-2	NA	TGTGCCAGCAGTTACGTAGGGCCCAAAACCGGGGAGCTGTTTTTT	CASSYVGPKTGELFF
TRBV6-2/TRBV6-3	NA	TRBJ2-1	NA	TGTGCCAGCAGTGGACCCGGGGGCAATGAGCAGTTCTTC	CASSGPGGNEQFF
TRBV11-2	TRBD2	TRBJ2-7	many	TGTGCCAGCAGCTCCGAAGGGACTAGCGGGAGGTACGAGCAGTACTTC	CASSSEGTSGRYEQYF
TRBV19	TRBD1	TRBJ2-7	few	TGTGCCAGTAACACCGGACAGGGGGCCTACGAGCAGTACTTC	CASNTGQGAYEQYF
TRBV20-1	NA	TRBJ1-5	NA	TGCAGTGCTTCGACAGCTAATCAGCCCCAGCATTTT	CSASTANQPQHF